This T cell receptor (beta chain) was obtained from a study of cytomegalovirus exposure and HLA in healthy donors. Background on the study: Of all 400 or so donors who were genotyped, 75% to 90% belonged to the Caucasian-associated ancestry cluster. Study-level findings and limits: DRB1 had the most TCR associations and HLA-C the fewest, a later analysis found, with rates varying by HLA locus. Later analysis associated a missense DCLRE1C variant with TCR beta V- and J-gene trimming.

This CDR3 contains 15 residues. The junction had 8 bases not matched to a gene; V was cut back by 2 bases and J by 4 bases. Looked up from germline, CDR1 is WSHSY and CDR2 is SAAADI. Primers: 60 Vbeta forward and 13 Jbeta reverse. The data were produced by immunoSEQ multiplex PCR, yet TCRdb's version contains in-frame clones alone and is incomplete. The sample contains 200,000 to 250,000 clones, over 60% of which appear only once. Healthy bone marrow donors made up the donor group. For this clone: Its specificity is unknown.

The chain uses TRBV10-2 and TRBJ2-7; TRBD1 agrees at 7 bases. This receptor was obtained from a man between 18 and 35 years old in good health and CMV-seronegative. Sequencing input: PBMCs. CDR3 DNA sequence: TGCGCCAGCAGTGAGACTACAGGGGAATGGTACGAGCAGTACTTC. It yields the protein CASSETTGEWYEQYF.